This TCR beta chain stems from a study of response to subunit inactivated influenza vaccine. In this sample, this clonotype turned up many times. Its antigen remains unidentified. Germline lookup yields CDR1 LGHNA and CDR2 YSLEER. With V trimmed by 3 bases and J by 3 bases, 4 bases remained unmatched. The CDR3 extends over 14 amino acids. Study-level findings and limits: Few additional T cells are recruited per seasonal influenza vaccination, authors suggested.

TCRdb re-derived calls from the RT-PCR reads in MiXCR, one entry per CDR3 protein. The sample lists fewer than 600,000 distinct CDR3 sequences, less than 7.5% occurring once. The chain is built from TRBV4-3 and TRBJ1-2, with 7 bases lining up with TRBD1. This receptor was identified in a man between 50 and 69 years old who received an inactivated influenza vaccine. Material: PBMCs from blood, obtained 23 to 25 months after vaccination. CDR3: CASSQRQGDYGYTF. For the CDR3, the DNA is TGCGCCAGCAGCCAGAGACAGGGAGACTATGGCTACACCTTC.